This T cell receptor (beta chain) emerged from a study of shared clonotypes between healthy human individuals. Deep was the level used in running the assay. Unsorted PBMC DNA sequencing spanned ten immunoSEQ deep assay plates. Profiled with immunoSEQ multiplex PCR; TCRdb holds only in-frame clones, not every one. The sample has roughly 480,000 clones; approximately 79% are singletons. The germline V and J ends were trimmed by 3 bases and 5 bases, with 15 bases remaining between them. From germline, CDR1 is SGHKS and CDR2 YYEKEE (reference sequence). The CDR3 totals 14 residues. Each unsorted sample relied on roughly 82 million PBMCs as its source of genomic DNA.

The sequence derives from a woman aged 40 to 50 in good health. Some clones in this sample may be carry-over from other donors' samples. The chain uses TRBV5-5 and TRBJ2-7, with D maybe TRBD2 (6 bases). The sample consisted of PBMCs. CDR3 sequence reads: CASSSGGIVNEQYF. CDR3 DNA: TGTGCCAGCAGCTCCGGCGGGATCGTCAACGAGCAGTACTTC.